This TCR beta chain was captured in a study of response to subunit inactivated influenza vaccine. Notes on the study in general: Each seasonal influenza vaccination recruits few new T cells, the authors suggested.

The V and J ends lost 3 bases and 6 bases respectively, with 17 bases between them. Germline V gene lookup returns CDR1 MDHEN and CDR2 SYDVKM. The CDR3 totals 16 residues. This clonotype showed up just a few times. Its antigen is unidentified. TCRdb itself ran the RT-PCR reads through MiXCR, one entry per CDR3 protein. The table has approximately 520,000 distinct CDR3 sequences, more than 15% seen once. The chain employs TRBV28 and TRBJ2-2, with D maybe TRBD2 (5 bases). This specimen was CD4+ T cells sorted from PBMCs, taken around 25 months after vaccination. This receptor was obtained from a man between 50 and 69 years old who received an inactivated influenza vaccine. CDR3 in amino acids: CASSLVAAAGAGELFF. CDR3 sequence (DNA): TGTGCCAGCAGTTTGGTCGCGGCGGCCGGGGCCGGGGAGCTGTTTTTT. Variable domain in full (rest from reference TRBV28 and TRBJ2-2): DVKVTQSSRYLVKRTGEKVFLECVQDMDHENMFWYRQDPGLGLRLIYFSYDVKMKEKGDIPEGYSVSREKKERFSLILESASTNQTSMYLCASSLVAAAGAGELFFGEGSRLTVL.